These 8 T cell receptor beta chains were all obtained from the same sample, sequenced in a study of human T cells and chemical hapten exposure. Time point indicated: pre-sensitization, week 0. The treatment denotes: therapeutic diphenylcyclopropenone sensitization with weekly scalp DPC. TCRdb re-analysed the RACE reads in MiXCR, keeping a single row per CDR3 protein. The data show some 400,000 distinct CDR3 sequences, with approximately 5.1% seen just once and 2.6% held by the top ten. The source was whole blood, collected in connection with sensitization to the hapten diphenylcyclopropenone (DPC). The receptors were gathered from a woman aged 50 to 65 with alopecia areata. Some clones in this sample may be carry-over from other donors' samples.

The V gene is TRBV7-9, the J gene TRBJ1-1, with a weak D call TRBD1 (6 bases). This CDR3 has 12 residues. The ends were cut back, 5 bases at V and 7 bases at J, with 11 bases in the middle. Germline-derived CDR1 and CDR2 are SEHNR and FQNEAQ (reference sequence). CDR3 nucleotides: TGTGCCAGCAGCGAGGGGGGCAGTGAAGCTTTCTTT. Protein product: CASSEGGSEAFF.

This clonotype was recorded many times. This chain connects TRBV3-1 to TRBJ2-2; D is possibly TRBD1 (5 bases). V was pared by 0 bases and J by 6 bases, with 11 bases between. The germline V gene encodes CDR1 LGHDT and CDR2 YNNKEL (reference sequence). CDR3 length: 15 residues. CDR3 in amino acids: CASSQEGPFPGELFF. CDR3 coding DNA: TGTGCCAGCAGCCAAGAGGGGCCCTTCCCCGGGGAGCTGTTTTTT.

This clonotype was observed at least ten times. The J gene is TRBJ1-2, the V gene TRBV29-1, with 8 bases fitting TRBD1. CDR1 and CDR2 (germline): SQVTM, ANQGSEA. The CDR3 is made up of 13 amino acids. J lost 4 bases, V lost 1 base, and 2 bases had no gene match. CDR3: CSVEGGQVYGYTF. CDR3 sequence (DNA): TGCAGCGTTGAAGGGGGACAGGTCTATGGCTACACCTTC.

This clonotype showed up many times. The genes are TRBV29-1 and TRBJ2-1; D may be TRBD2 (5 bases). Between the trimmed V and J ends, which lost 4 bases and 6 bases, there was a span of 10 bases. The germline CDR1 and CDR2 sequences are SQVTM and ANQGSEA. This CDR3 is 12 amino acids long. CDR3 region: CSVAPDSNEQFF. The DNA for the CDR3 is TGCAGCGTTGCCCCGGACTCCAATGAGCAGTTCTTC.

This clonotype has only a few counts. CDR3 nucleotide sequence: TGTGCCAGCAGTGACAGACCACCACCCTACAATGAGCAGTTCTTC. This sequence encodes CASSDRPPPYNEQFF. The chain is built from TRBV2 and TRBJ2-1, with unresolved D. This CDR3 has 15 amino acids. CDR1 is SNHLY and CDR2 is FYNNEI in the germline V gene. The V and J ends lost 3 bases and 2 bases respectively, with 11 bases between them.

As for this clonotype: Germline and junction disagree at one end, which may indicate a read error. The genes are TRBV14 and TRBJ1-4; TRBD1 agrees at 7 bases. Germline assignment: CDR1 SGHDN and CDR2 FVKESK. The CDR3 sequence is 20 residues long. For the CDR3, the DNA is TGTGCCAGCAGCCTTTTCCCCTACAGGGGACCAAAAGGAACTAATGAAAATCTGTTTTTT. It is translated as CASSLFPYRGPKGTNENLFF.

This clonotype occurred many times. This chain links TRBV5-5 with TRBJ1-6, with D perhaps matching TRBD1 (6 bases). This CDR3 comprises 15 residues. Per germline, CDR1 SGHKS and CDR2 YYEKEE (reference sequence). V dropped 4 bases and J dropped 6 bases, with 14 bases sitting between them. CDR3 amino acids: CASSRWTATNSPLHF. The CDR3 bases are TGTGCCAGCAGCCGATGGACAGCTACTAATTCACCCCTCCACTTT.

This clonotype came up a few times. The chain employs TRBV29-1 and TRBJ1-3; D may be TRBD1 (5 bases). The CDR3 extends over 15 amino acids. Trimming shortened V by 7 bases and J by 3 bases, and 19 bases separated the two germline ends. The V gene's germline CDR1 is SQVTM and CDR2 ANQGSEA. The CDR3 spells CSGVTWGRGGNTIYF. DNA of the CDR3: TGCAGCGGCGTGACTTGGGGGAGAGGTGGAAACACCATATATTTT.